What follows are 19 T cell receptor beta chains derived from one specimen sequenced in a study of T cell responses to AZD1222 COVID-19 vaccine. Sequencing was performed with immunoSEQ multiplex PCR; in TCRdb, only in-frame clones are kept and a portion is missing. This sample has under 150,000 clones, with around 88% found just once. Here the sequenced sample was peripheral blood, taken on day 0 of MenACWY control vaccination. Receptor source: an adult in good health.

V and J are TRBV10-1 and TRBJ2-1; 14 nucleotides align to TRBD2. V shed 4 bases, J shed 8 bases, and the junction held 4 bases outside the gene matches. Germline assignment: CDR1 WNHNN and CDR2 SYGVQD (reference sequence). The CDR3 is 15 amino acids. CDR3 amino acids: CASSAGLAGVDEQFF. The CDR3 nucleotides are TGCGCCAGCAGTGCGGGACTAGCGGGAGTCGATGAGCAGTTCTTC.

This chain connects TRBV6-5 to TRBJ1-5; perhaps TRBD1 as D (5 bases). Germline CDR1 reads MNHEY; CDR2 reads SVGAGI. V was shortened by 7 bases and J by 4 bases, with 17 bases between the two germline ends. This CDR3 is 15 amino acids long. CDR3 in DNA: TGTGCCAGCACCCCCTGGGAGGGACGAAATCAGCCCCAGCATTTT. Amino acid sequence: CASTPWEGRNQPQHF.

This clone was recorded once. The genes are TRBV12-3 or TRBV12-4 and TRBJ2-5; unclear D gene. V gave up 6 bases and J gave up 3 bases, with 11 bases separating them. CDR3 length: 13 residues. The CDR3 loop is CASSWSAEETQYF. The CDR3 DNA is TGTGCCAGCAGCTGGTCCGCCGAAGAGACCCAGTACTTC.

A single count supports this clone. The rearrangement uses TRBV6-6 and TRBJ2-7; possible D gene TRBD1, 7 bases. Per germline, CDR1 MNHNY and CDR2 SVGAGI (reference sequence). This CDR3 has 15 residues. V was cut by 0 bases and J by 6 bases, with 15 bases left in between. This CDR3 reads CASSYSRSQGGEQYF. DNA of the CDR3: TGTGCCAGCAGTTACTCGAGGTCCCAGGGGGGCGAGCAGTACTTC.

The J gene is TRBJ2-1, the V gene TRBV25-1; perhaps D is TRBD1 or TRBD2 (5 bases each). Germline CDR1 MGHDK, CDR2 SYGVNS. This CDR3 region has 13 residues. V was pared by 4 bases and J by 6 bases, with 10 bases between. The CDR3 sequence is CASSVAGANEQFF. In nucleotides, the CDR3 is TGTGCCAGCAGTGTTGCCGGGGCCAATGAGCAGTTCTTC.

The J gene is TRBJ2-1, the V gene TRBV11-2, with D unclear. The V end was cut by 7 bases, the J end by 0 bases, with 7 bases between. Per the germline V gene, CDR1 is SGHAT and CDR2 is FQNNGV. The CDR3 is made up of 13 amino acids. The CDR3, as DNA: TGTGCCAGCAACGACCTCTCCTACAATGAGCAGTTCTTC. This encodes CASNDLSYNEQFF.

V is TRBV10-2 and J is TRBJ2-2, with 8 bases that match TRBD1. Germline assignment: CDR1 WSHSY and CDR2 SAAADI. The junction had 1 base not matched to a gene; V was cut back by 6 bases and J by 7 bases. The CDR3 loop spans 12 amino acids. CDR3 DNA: TGCGCCAGCAGGACAGGGGTCGGGGAGCTGTTTTTT. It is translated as CASRTGVGELFF.

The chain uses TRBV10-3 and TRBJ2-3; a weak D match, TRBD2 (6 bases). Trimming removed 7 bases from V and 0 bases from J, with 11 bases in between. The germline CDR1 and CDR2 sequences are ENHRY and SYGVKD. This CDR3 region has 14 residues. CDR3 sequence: CAINGGRSTDTQYF. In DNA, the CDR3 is TGTGCCATCAATGGGGGGAGGAGCACAGATACGCAGTATTTT.

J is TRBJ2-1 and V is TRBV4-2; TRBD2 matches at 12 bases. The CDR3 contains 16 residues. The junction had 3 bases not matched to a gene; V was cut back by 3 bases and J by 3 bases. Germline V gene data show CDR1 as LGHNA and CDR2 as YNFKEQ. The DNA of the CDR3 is TGTGCCAGCAGCCAGACTAGCGGGAGTGTCTACAATGAGCAGTTCTTC. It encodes CASSQTSGSVYNEQFF.

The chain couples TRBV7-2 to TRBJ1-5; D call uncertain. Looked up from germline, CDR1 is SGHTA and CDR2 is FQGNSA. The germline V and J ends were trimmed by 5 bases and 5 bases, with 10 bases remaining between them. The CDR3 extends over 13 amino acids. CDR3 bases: TGTGCCAGCAGCGCACACGGCGATCAGCCCCAGCATTTT. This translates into CASSAHGDQPQHF.

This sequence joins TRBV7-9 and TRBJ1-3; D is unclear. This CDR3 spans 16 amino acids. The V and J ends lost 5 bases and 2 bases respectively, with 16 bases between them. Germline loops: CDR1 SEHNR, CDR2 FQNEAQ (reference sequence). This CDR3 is CASSPRGENTGNTIYF. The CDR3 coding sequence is TGTGCCAGCAGCCCGCGCGGAGAGAATACTGGAAACACCATATATTTT. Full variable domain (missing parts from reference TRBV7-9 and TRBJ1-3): DTGVSQNPRHKITKRGQNVTFRCDPISEHNRLYWYRQTLGQGPEFLTYFQNEAQLEKSRLLSDRFSAERPKGSFSTLEIQRTEQGDSAMYLCASSPRGENTGNTIYFGEGSWLTVV.

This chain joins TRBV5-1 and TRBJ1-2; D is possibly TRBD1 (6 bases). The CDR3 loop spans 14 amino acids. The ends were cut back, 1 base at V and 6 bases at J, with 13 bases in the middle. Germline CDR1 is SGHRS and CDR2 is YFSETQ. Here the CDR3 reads CASSLSYRADGYTF. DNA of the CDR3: TGCGCCAGCAGCTTGTCTTACAGGGCTGATGGCTACACCTTC.

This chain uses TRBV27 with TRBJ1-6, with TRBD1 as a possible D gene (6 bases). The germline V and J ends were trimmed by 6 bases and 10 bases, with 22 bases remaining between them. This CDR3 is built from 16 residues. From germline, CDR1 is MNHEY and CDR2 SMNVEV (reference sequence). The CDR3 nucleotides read TGTGCCAGCAGCCCCCATCGAACAGGGAGAATATCACCCCTCCACTTT. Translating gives CASSPHRTGRISPLHF.

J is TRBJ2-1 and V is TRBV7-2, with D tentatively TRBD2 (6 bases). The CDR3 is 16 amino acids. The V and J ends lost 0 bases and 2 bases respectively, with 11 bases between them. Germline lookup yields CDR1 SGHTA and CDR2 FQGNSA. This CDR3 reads CASSLASGVTYNEQFF. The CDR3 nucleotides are TGTGCCAGCAGCTTAGCGTCGGGAGTAACCTACAATGAGCAGTTCTTC.

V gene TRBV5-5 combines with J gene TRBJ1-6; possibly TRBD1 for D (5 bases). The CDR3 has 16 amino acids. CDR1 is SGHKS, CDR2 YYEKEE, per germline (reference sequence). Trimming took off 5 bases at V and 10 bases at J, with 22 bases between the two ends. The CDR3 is CASRASVGAEGSPLHF. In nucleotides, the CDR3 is TGTGCCAGCAGAGCTTCCGTAGGGGCTGAGGGCTCACCCCTCCACTTT.

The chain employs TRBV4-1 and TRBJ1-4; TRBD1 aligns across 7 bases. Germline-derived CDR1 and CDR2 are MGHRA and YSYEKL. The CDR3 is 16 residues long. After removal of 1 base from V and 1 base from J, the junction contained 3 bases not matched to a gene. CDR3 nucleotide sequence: TGCGCCAGCAGCCAAGGCAACAGGGGAACTAATGAAAAACTGTTTTTT. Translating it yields CASSQGNRGTNEKLFF.

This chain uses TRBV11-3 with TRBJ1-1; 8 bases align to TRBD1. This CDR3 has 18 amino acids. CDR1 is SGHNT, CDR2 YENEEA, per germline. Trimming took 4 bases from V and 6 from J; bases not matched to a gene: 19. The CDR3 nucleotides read TGTGCCAGCAGCTCTCATCAGGGGGCGGGTGGGTCTTCCTCTGAAGCTTTCTTT. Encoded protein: CASSSHQGAGGSSSEAFF.

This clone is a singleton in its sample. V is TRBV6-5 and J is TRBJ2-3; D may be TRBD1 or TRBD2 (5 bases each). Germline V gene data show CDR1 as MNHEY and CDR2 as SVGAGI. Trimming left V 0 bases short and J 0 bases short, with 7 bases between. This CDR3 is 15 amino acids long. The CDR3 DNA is TGTGCCAGCAGTTACTCCCGGGACAGCACAGATACGCAGTATTTT. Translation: CASSYSRDSTDTQYF.

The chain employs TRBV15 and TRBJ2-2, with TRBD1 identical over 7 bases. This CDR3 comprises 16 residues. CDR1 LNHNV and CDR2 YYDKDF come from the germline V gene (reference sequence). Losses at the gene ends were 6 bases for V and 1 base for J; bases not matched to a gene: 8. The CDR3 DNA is TGTGCCACCAGAAGCTCCGGGACAGAGAACACCGGGGAGCTGTTTTTT. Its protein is CATRSSGTENTGELFF.